This passage covers 20 T cell receptor beta chains from one sample sequenced in a study of blood T cells in healthy people across ages. Alongside a J-beta primer mix, a sample-barcoded 5' primer served in a second PCR lasting about 7 to 12 cycles. MiXCR was run by TCRdb on the 5' RACE reads, yielding one entry per CDR3 protein. The top ten clones hold around 13% of a sample with over 950,000 distinct CDR3 sequences, around two fifths of them seen once. Sequenced sample: blood. The source of these receptors is a man aged 18 to 30 in good health.

Comments on this clonotype: A much larger clone lies a single base off, so this may be a read error. V usage is TRBV29-1 and J usage is TRBJ2-7; possibly TRBD2 for D (5 bases). The CDR3 is 12 residues long. Looked up from germline, CDR1 is SQVTM and CDR2 is ANQGSEA. The germline V and J ends were trimmed by 4 bases and 7 bases, with 14 bases remaining between them. CDR3 nucleotide sequence: TGCAGCGTTGGGTCTCCGGGGAATGAGCAGTACTTC. Translated, it gives CSVGSPGNEQYF.

This clonotype showed up many times. The chain joins TRBV5-1 to TRBJ2-1; 8 bases match TRBD2. J gave up 6 bases and V 4 bases, and 6 bases lay outside the gene matches. This CDR3 has 14 amino acids. Germline-derived CDR1 and CDR2 are SGHRS and YFSETQ. The CDR3: CASSEPGTSNEQFF. The CDR3, as DNA: TGCGCCAGCAGCGAACCCGGGACTAGCAATGAGCAGTTCTTC. Variable domain in full (rest from reference TRBV5-1 and TRBJ2-1): KAGVTQTPRYLIKTRGQQVTLSCSPISGHRSVSWYQQTPGQGLQFLFEYFSETQRNKGNFPGRFSGRQFSNSRSEMNVSTLELGDSALYLCASSEPGTSNEQFFGPGTRLTVL.

V gene TRBV20-1 combines with J gene TRBJ1-1; tentatively, D is TRBD1 (6 bases). Germline V gene lookup returns CDR1 DFQATT and CDR2 SNEGSKA (reference sequence). CDR3 length: 13 residues. Trimming stripped 4 bases from V and 4 bases from J, with 13 bases between. The CDR3 spells CSANGGRSTEAFF. The CDR3 DNA reads TGCAGTGCTAATGGGGGCAGGAGCACTGAAGCTTTCTTT.

This clonotype was detected a few times. The chain recombines TRBV12-3 or TRBV12-4 with TRBJ1-1; D unresolved. The CDR3 loop spans 14 amino acids. Trimming cost V 3 bases and J 3 bases, with 11 bases left between them. As DNA, the CDR3 is TGTGCCAGCAGTTTGCTACTACCCGACACTGAAGCTTTCTTT. It translates to CASSLLLPDTEAFF.

Regarding this clonotype: One junction end does not reproduce the germline sequence, and a read error may be involved. The chain links TRBV5-1 to TRBJ2-3, with 8 bases aligning to TRBD2. The CDR3 totals 15 residues. CDR1 is SGHRS, CDR2 YFSETQ, per germline. The DNA of the CDR3 is TGCGCCAGCAGCTTGGCCGCGGGGGGTACAGATGCGCAGTATTTT. It encodes CASSLAAGGTDAQYF.

The chain carries TRBV27 and TRBJ2-4; possible D gene TRBD1, 5 bases. CDR1 and CDR2 from the germline V gene are MNHEY and SMNVEV (reference sequence). V lost 3 bases to trimming and J lost 0 bases, with 9 bases between them. The CDR3 runs to 15 residues. The CDR3 reads CASSFARVAKNIQYF. The CDR3, as DNA: TGTGCCAGCAGTTTCGCCAGGGTAGCCAAAAACATTCAGTACTTC.

This clonotype has a count of ten or more. V is TRBV5-5 and J is TRBJ2-7; D is possibly TRBD1 (5 bases). V was clipped by 3 bases and J by 6 bases, with 7 bases between them. The CDR3 spans 11 residues. Germline loops: CDR1 SGHKS, CDR2 YYEKEE (reference sequence). CDR3 loop: CASSSGFEQYF. The CDR3 coding sequence is TGTGCCAGCAGCTCAGGGTTCGAGCAGTACTTC.

The chain has TRBV2 and TRBJ2-1, with D uncertain. Germline CDR1 and CDR2: SNHLY and FYNNEI. Trimming took off 8 bases at V and 9 bases at J, with 17 bases between the two ends. The length of the CDR3 is 13 residues. The CDR3 spells CASRDLRSGEQFF. For the CDR3, the DNA is TGTGCCAGCCGAGACCTAAGGAGTGGTGAGCAGTTCTTC.

J is TRBJ2-1 and V is TRBV29-1; 9 bases agree with TRBD2. V lost 7 bases, J lost 6 bases, and 10 bases stayed unmatched. Germline V gene lookup returns CDR1 SQVTM and CDR2 ANQGSEA. This CDR3 has 14 amino acids. The CDR3 sequence: CSAPSGAPFNEQFF. The CDR3 DNA is TGCAGCGCCCCTAGCGGGGCCCCTTTCAATGAGCAGTTCTTC.

Only a few counts were recorded for this clonotype. The genes are TRBV20-1 and TRBJ2-1; maybe TRBD2 (5 bases). This CDR3 comprises 13 residues. Germline CDR1 reads DFQATT; CDR2 reads SNEGSKA (reference sequence). Trimming pared 5 bases from V and 3 bases from J, leaving 11 bases between. CDR3 residues: CSAARTGYNEQFF. The CDR3 DNA reads TGCAGTGCTGCCCGGACTGGCTACAATGAGCAGTTCTTC.

The V and J genes are TRBV4-3 and TRBJ1-6; D is unclear. This CDR3 is 15 amino acids long. V gave up 0 bases and J gave up 7 bases, with 10 bases separating them. Germline V lookup: CDR1 LGHNA, CDR2 YSLEER. The CDR3 coding sequence is TGCGCCAGCAGCCAAGACAAGGGTAGAAATTCACCCCTCCACTTT. Translating it yields CASSQDKGRNSPLHF.

There are a few counts of this clonotype. J is TRBJ2-2 and V is TRBV7-2; D is perhaps TRBD1 (5 bases). Germline CDR1 and CDR2: SGHTA and FQGNSA. Trimming stripped 1 base from V and 2 bases from J, with 8 bases between. This CDR3 is 15 amino acids long. CDR3 in amino acids: CASSLVGHNTGELFF. The DNA of the CDR3 is TGTGCCAGCAGCTTAGTCGGACATAACACCGGGGAGCTGTTTTTT.

This chain uses TRBV6-6 with TRBJ2-3, with D uncertain. Trimming removed 2 bases at V and 4 bases at J, with 10 bases between. CDR3 length: 14 residues. Germline loops: CDR1 MNHNY, CDR2 SVGAGI (reference sequence). The CDR3 here is CASSYLHLPDTQYF. The CDR3 nucleotides are TGTGCCAGCAGTTACCTCCACCTTCCAGATACGCAGTATTTT.

This clonotype turned up a few times. V gene TRBV6-2 or TRBV6-3 combines with J gene TRBJ1-2; TRBD1 might be the D (5 bases). The CDR3 is 14 residues long. From germline, CDR1 is MNHEY and CDR2 SVGEGT. V was cut by 7 bases and J by 2 bases, with 14 bases left in between. The CDR3 region is CASKVAGLNYGYTF. CDR3 coding DNA: TGTGCCAGCAAGGTAGCAGGGCTCAACTATGGCTACACCTTC.

This sequence joins TRBV20-1 and TRBJ2-5, with D maybe TRBD1 (5 bases). The CDR3 consists of 13 residues. From germline, CDR1 is DFQATT and CDR2 SNEGSKA (reference sequence). Between the trimmed V and J ends, which lost 7 bases and 5 bases, there was a span of 17 bases. The CDR3 is CSVYDPSGETQYF. CDR3 coding DNA: TGCAGTGTTTACGACCCCTCAGGGGAGACCCAGTACTTC.

Turning to this clonotype: This could be a read error, since a much larger clone is one nucleotide away. The J gene is TRBJ2-3, the V gene TRBV10-3; D is uncertain. CDR3 size: 14 residues. Germline assignment: CDR1 ENHRY and CDR2 SYGVKD. V lost 2 bases and J 6 bases, leaving 12 bases between the germline ends. This CDR3 is CAISEAKVQDTQYF. The CDR3 nucleotides are TGTGCCATCAGTGAGGCGAAAGTTCAGGATACGCAGTATTTT.

In its sample, this clonotype was seen a few times. The chain recombines TRBV29-1 with TRBJ1-2; 10 nucleotides agree with TRBD1. The CDR3 runs to 17 residues. The germline CDR1 and CDR2 sequences are SQVTM and ANQGSEA. J gave up 3 bases and V 0 bases, and 10 bases lay outside the gene matches. The CDR3 protein is CSVEDRGQGRLDYGYTF. Here the CDR3 DNA reads TGCAGCGTTGAAGATCGGGGACAGGGGAGGTTGGACTATGGCTACACCTTC.

The V call is TRBV28, the J call TRBJ1-2, with D hard to call. CDR1 is MDHEN, CDR2 SYDVKM, per germline. CDR3 size: 15 residues. The ends were cut back, 6 bases at V and 7 bases at J, with 21 bases in the middle. DNA of the CDR3: TGTGCCAGCAGAGAGCGGGAGTGGTTCGGCTGTGGCTACACCTTC. It codes for CASREREWFGCGYTF.

This clonotype has ten or more counts. The CDR3 DNA follows: TGTGCCAGCAGCCAAGCTCACAATGAGCAGTTCTTC. Its translation is CASSQAHNEQFF. The rearrangement joins TRBV4-2 to TRBJ2-1; D call uncertain. CDR3 size: 12 residues. V was clipped by 1 base and J by 5 bases, with 3 bases between them. Germline V gives CDR1 LGHNA, CDR2 YNFKEQ.

This clonotype was picked up one time. In nucleotides, the CDR3 is TGTGCCAGCAGTGAAGGGGGGACACGAGAAGCTTTCTTT. Translation: CASSEGGTREAFF. V usage is TRBV2 and J usage is TRBJ1-1; maybe TRBD1 (6 bases). The V gene lost 1 base and the J gene lost 8 bases, with 11 bases spanning the gap. This CDR3 region has 13 residues. The germline V gene encodes CDR1 SNHLY and CDR2 FYNNEI.